This passage covers 32 T cell receptor beta chains from one sample sequenced in a study of CXCR3-negative and CXCR3-positive naive CD8 T cells. Overall study findings and caveats: A higher hydrophobicity marked the TRB CDR3s of CXCR3-positive naive cells versus CXCR3-negative naive cells.

In preparing the TRB cDNA libraries, 5' RACE with UMI labels was used. TCRdb re-called the 5' RACE reads and gives one entry per CDR3 protein, without DNA. The table lists some 140,000 distinct CDR3 sequences. Their recognized antigens are unknown. Sequencing input: naive CXCR3+ CD8+ T cells from blood. Subset indicated: CD45RO-CCR7+CD27+CD95- naive CD8+ T cells expressing CXCR3 (TNR3+). These receptor sequences come from a human donor in good health. Some clones in this sample may be carry-over from other donors' samples.

The V and J genes are TRBV11-2 and TRBJ2-7; there is no DNA to check the TCRdb D call of TRBD2. CDR1 and CDR2 (germline): SGHAT, FQNNGV. CDR3 length equals 19 residues. CDR3 loop: CASSSSLLAGVVQSYEQYF.

This sequence joins TRBV28 and TRBJ2-7. CDR3 length: 14 residues. Per germline, CDR1 MDHEN and CDR2 SYDVKM. The CDR3 reads CASSPERGPYEQYF. Full variable domain (missing parts from reference TRBV28 and TRBJ2-7): DVKVTQSSRYLVKRTGEKVFLECVQDMDHENMFWYRQDPGLGLRLIYFSYDVKMKEKGDIPEGYSVSREKKERFSLILESASTNQTSMYLCASSPERGPYEQYFGPGTRLTVT.

The CDR3: CASSSMNEQYF. This rearrangement joins TRBV7-9 to TRBJ2-7. Germline V gives CDR1 SEHNR, CDR2 FQNEAQ (reference sequence). The CDR3 is 11 amino acids.

The rearrangement links TRBV14 to TRBJ1-5; absent DNA, TCRdb's TRBD1 call cannot be checked. This CDR3 is 15 amino acids long. Germline values: CDR1 SGHDN, CDR2 FVKESK. The CDR3 sequence: CASGDRGGPNQPQHF.

The rearrangement links TRBV11-2 to TRBJ2-1; absent DNA, TCRdb's TRBD2 call cannot be checked. The CDR3 length is 16 residues. Germline assignment: CDR1 SGHAT and CDR2 FQNNGV. The CDR3 sequence: CASSQPGLAGGREQFF.

The chain has TRBV12-3 or TRBV12-4 and TRBJ2-1; no DNA is available, so the TRBD2 call from TCRdb remains unchecked. This CDR3 is 15 amino acids long. The CDR3: CASSLDGLAINEQFF.

V usage is TRBV29-1 and J usage is TRBJ2-1; with no DNA, the TCRdb D assignment of TRBD2 cannot be verified. In germline, CDR1 is SQVTM, CDR2 ANQGSEA. The CDR3 has 14 amino acids. The CDR3 reads CSVDPGTRNNEQFF.

The chain carries TRBV28 and TRBJ2-7; there is no DNA to check the TCRdb D call of TRBD2. Germline CDR1 reads MDHEN; CDR2 reads SYDVKM. The CDR3 runs 17 residues. The CDR3 loop reads CASSPGLAGALTYEQYF.

The rearrangement joins TRBV19 to TRBJ2-1; the TCRdb call, TRBD2, lacks DNA for checking. This CDR3 has 15 amino acids. Germline V lookup: CDR1 LNHDA, CDR2 SQIVND (reference sequence). This CDR3 is CASSMASSSYNEQFF.

This chain's CDR3 is CASSLGVSEQFF. The chain uses TRBV7-9 and TRBJ2-1. CDR1 is SEHNR and CDR2 is FQNEAQ in the germline V gene (reference sequence). CDR3 length: 12 amino acids.

The gene calls are TRBV25-1 and TRBJ2-1; TCRdb designates TRBD1, a call that cannot be tested without DNA. Germline V gene data show CDR1 as MGHDK and CDR2 as SYGVNS. This CDR3 is 14 amino acids long. CDR3 amino acids: CASSTTVSYNEQFF.

The V and J genes are TRBV6-4 and TRBJ2-2; TCRdb lists TRBD2, though no DNA is available to test this call. The CDR3 totals 13 residues. Germline CDR1 MRHNA, CDR2 SNTAGT. The CDR3 sequence is CASSGGATGELFF.

The chain joins TRBV9 to TRBJ2-1. The CDR3 sequence is 15 residues long. Germline V gene data show CDR1 as SGDLS and CDR2 as YYNGEE. The CDR3 loop is CASSEGLALGGEQFF.

V gene TRBV5-4 combines with J gene TRBJ2-7; TCRdb calls TRBD1, which cannot be checked without DNA. Germline V CDR1 and CDR2: SGHNT, YYREEE (reference sequence). This CDR3 is 15 amino acids long. The CDR3 here is CASSRDGIGAYEQYF.

The chain links TRBV21-1 to TRBJ2-7. TRBV21-1 is a listed pseudogene. The CDR3 has 15 amino acids. The CDR3 sequence: CASSNFTDPPYEQYF.

The chain has TRBV4-1 and TRBJ1-5. Germline V lookup: CDR1 MGHRA, CDR2 YSYEKL. The CDR3 extends over 16 amino acids. CDR3 protein: CASSQDPTESNQPQHF.

The V call is TRBV7-9, the J call TRBJ1-4; the TCRdb call, TRBD1, lacks DNA for checking. This CDR3 has 14 amino acids. The V gene's germline CDR1 is SEHNR and CDR2 FQNEAQ (reference sequence). This CDR3 is CASSWGQGDEKLFF.

The chain is built from TRBV27 and TRBJ1-6. This CDR3 contains 16 residues. Germline V gene sequence: CDR1 MNHEY, CDR2 SMNVEV (reference sequence). CDR3 sequence: CASSLGGGPYNSPLHF.

The chain uses TRBV5-1 and TRBJ2-2; TCRdb calls TRBD1, which cannot be checked without DNA. The CDR3 covers 16 residues. Germline V gene lookup returns CDR1 SGHRS and CDR2 YFSETQ. CDR3 residues: CASSGGQGLITGELFF.

The chain joins TRBV11-2 to TRBJ2-7; the D call from TCRdb, TRBD2, cannot be confirmed without DNA. The CDR3 sequence is 12 residues long. Germline V CDR1 and CDR2: SGHAT, FQNNGV. CDR3 in amino acids: CASSLRGPEQYF.

The chain is built from TRBV7-9 and TRBJ2-7; the D call from TCRdb, TRBD2, cannot be confirmed without DNA. Germline CDR1 reads SEHNR; CDR2 reads FQNEAQ (reference sequence). The CDR3 covers 12 residues. The CDR3 sequence is CASRGLHNEQYF.

This chain joins TRBV27 and TRBJ2-7. The CDR3 consists of 13 residues. Germline V gene lookup returns CDR1 MNHEY and CDR2 SMNVEV (reference sequence). The chain's CDR3 is CASSFRPLYEQYF.

The CDR3 spells CASSLLILGTGVVASYNEQFF. The rearrangement links TRBV28 to TRBJ2-1; TCRdb lists TRBD1, though no DNA is available to test this call. CDR1 is MDHEN, CDR2 SYDVKM, per germline. The CDR3 is 21 residues long.

The rearrangement joins TRBV28 to TRBJ2-3; TCRdb's D call of TRBD1 is untestable without DNA. This CDR3 is built from 16 residues. Germline CDR1 MDHEN, CDR2 SYDVKM. CDR3 amino acids: CASSLLPGFNRDTQYF.

The J gene is TRBJ2-5, the V gene TRBV5-5; TCRdb's D call of TRBD2 is untestable without DNA. The CDR3 extends over 14 amino acids. The germline V gene has CDR1 SGHKS and CDR2 YYEKEE (reference sequence). This CDR3 reads CASSSGTYQETQYF.

V usage is TRBV19 and J usage is TRBJ2-1; absent DNA, TCRdb's TRBD2 call cannot be checked. Per the germline V gene, CDR1 is LNHDA and CDR2 is SQIVND (reference sequence). The CDR3 runs 15 residues. The CDR3 sequence is CASSVTTSGSDEQFF.

The chain recombines TRBV20-1 with TRBJ1-2. The CDR3 runs 14 residues. Germline lookup yields CDR1 DFQATT and CDR2 SNEGSKA (reference sequence). CDR3 region: CSARRGVLREGYTF.

The gene calls are TRBV6-2 or TRBV6-3 and TRBJ2-7; the D call from TCRdb, TRBD1, cannot be confirmed without DNA. Germline V gene sequence: CDR1 MNHEY, CDR2 SVGEGT. The CDR3 totals 17 residues. The CDR3 is CASSSTGTARPNYEQYF.

The CDR3 loop is CASSEWTGITYEQYF. The chain recombines TRBV25-1 with TRBJ2-7; TCRdb names TRBD1, which stays unverified in the absence of DNA. CDR1 is MGHDK, CDR2 SYGVNS, per germline. The CDR3 totals 15 residues.

This chain uses TRBV3-1 with TRBJ2-7; lacking DNA, the TRBD2 call made by TCRdb goes unchecked. This CDR3 is built from 17 residues. Germline V CDR1 and CDR2: LGHDT, YNNKEL (reference sequence). This chain's CDR3 is CASSVLGLAGGYYEQYF.

The chain links TRBV11-3 to TRBJ2-3; the D gene TCRdb calls, TRBD2, cannot be checked with no DNA. Germline loops: CDR1 SGHNT, CDR2 YENEEA. This CDR3 is 18 amino acids long. The CDR3 protein is CASSSREVAEGSSDTQYF.

The rearrangement links TRBV19 to TRBJ2-3; checking the TCRdb D call of TRBD1 is not possible without DNA. The CDR3 has 15 amino acids. CDR1 and CDR2 from the germline V gene are LNHDA and SQIVND (reference sequence). This CDR3 reads CASTLTGGATDTQYF.